This T cell receptor beta chain was recorded in a study of human T cells and chemical hapten exposure. Trimming stripped 1 base from V and 3 bases from J, with 10 bases between. Germline CDR1 reads SGHTA; CDR2 reads FQGNSA. The CDR3 has 14 amino acids. The library labeled individual cDNA molecules by adding unique molecular identifiers to them. Study processing details: Individual samples carried between about 20,000 and 700,000 TCRs, with more than 95,000 as the median. In TCRdb, the reads were re-called with MiXCR into one record per CDR3 protein. TCRdb, not the authors, supplied the V and J calls. The sample comprises about 120,000 distinct CDR3 sequences, around 9% of which are singletons, and approximately 1.5% rests with the top ten. Only one count was recorded for this clonotype. Whole blood, unfractionated, served as the material for total RNA extraction.

This clonotype was obtained from a human donor in good health. Some clones in this sample may be carry-over from other donors' samples. The sample taken for sequencing was whole blood. The chain couples TRBV7-2 to TRBJ2-7; the D gene is possibly TRBD1 (5 bases). The CDR3 DNA reads TGTGCCAGCAGCTTAGGACAGATCCGCTACGAGCAGTACTTC. The encoded protein is CASSLGQIRYEQYF.